What follows are 29 T cell receptor beta chains derived from one specimen sequenced in a study of post-analysis software for immune sequencing data. Study-wide findings and caveats: With TRBV5-6, TRBV5-1 and TRBV20-1 included, about 5 TRBV segments were more frequent in patients than in controls.

These receptors have no known antigen. Unique molecular identifiers were built into the TCR beta cDNA libraries. TCRdb called the PCR reads again in MiXCR, with one record for every CDR3 protein. The sample consists of 820,000 or so distinct CDR3 sequences, roughly 50% of them appearing once. The sequencing input was blood. Every receptor here comes from a girl aged 10-17 years with multiple sclerosis.

This clonotype turned up a few times. The chain is built from TRBV5-5 and TRBJ1-2; 7 bases are shared with TRBD1. The germline V gene encodes CDR1 SGHKS and CDR2 YYEKEE (reference sequence). V dropped 3 bases and J dropped 2; count of bases not matched to a gene: 10. CDR3 length: 16 amino acids. The CDR3 is CASSSRGSRVNYGYTF. The CDR3 DNA reads TGTGCCAGCAGCTCCAGGGGGTCTAGGGTGAACTATGGCTACACCTTC.

DNA of the CDR3: TGCGCCAGCAGCTCCTCCAGGGGATGGTCAGAGACCCAGTACTTC. Its protein product is CASSSSRGWSETQYF. V usage is TRBV5-1 and J usage is TRBJ2-5; possible D gene TRBD1, 6 bases. Germline-derived CDR1 and CDR2 are SGHRS and YFSETQ. The germline V and J ends were trimmed by 3 bases and 4 bases, with 16 bases remaining between them. The CDR3 sequence is 15 residues long. Full variable domain (rest looked up from reference TRBV5-1 and TRBJ2-5): KAGVTQTPRYLIKTRGQQVTLSCSPISGHRSVSWYQQTPGQGLQFLFEYFSETQRNKGNFPGRFSGRQFSNSRSEMNVSTLELGDSALYLCASSSSRGWSETQYFGPGTRLLVL.

About this clonotype itself: This may come from a read error, since a much larger clone is one base off. CDR3 sequence reads: CDSSQGLAGSTDTQYF. CDR3 bases: TGTGACAGCAGCCAGGGACTAGCGGGCAGCACAGATACGCAGTATTTT. The chain joins TRBV7-2 to TRBJ2-3, with 12 bases aligning to TRBD2. The germline V gene encodes CDR1 SGHTA and CDR2 FQGNSA. The length of the CDR3 is 16 residues.

This sequence joins TRBV29-1 and TRBJ1-2, with a weak D call TRBD1 (5 bases). Germline CDR1 reads SQVTM; CDR2 reads ANQGSEA. CDR3 size: 12 residues. With 4 bases removed from V and 4 bases from J, the gap between germline ends came to 10 bases. The CDR3 DNA follows: TGCAGCGTTGTATCCGGGGCCTATGGCTACACCTTC. Its protein product is CSVVSGAYGYTF.

This rearrangement joins TRBV5-1 to TRBJ1-1; D remains ambiguous. The CDR3 has 14 amino acids. Per germline, CDR1 SGHRS and CDR2 YFSETQ. The V end was cut by 0 bases, the J end by 1 base, with 7 bases between. This CDR3 is CASSLGWANTEAFF. The CDR3 DNA reads TGCGCCAGCAGCTTGGGATGGGCGAACACTGAAGCTTTCTTT.

The J gene is TRBJ2-1, the V gene TRBV12-3 or TRBV12-4; 7 bases are shared with TRBD2. The CDR3 contains 16 residues. V trimming: 8 bases; J trimming: 1 base; junction bases outside the gene matches: 11. The CDR3 bases are TGTGCCAGCCCTCCAACCGCGGGACTATCCTACAATGAGCAGTTCTTC. Translated, it gives CASPPTAGLSYNEQFF.

The CDR3 loop is CASSYSVARYQETQYF. CDR3 coding DNA: TGTGCCAGCAGTTACTCGGTTGCCAGGTACCAAGAGACCCAGTACTTC. The gene calls are TRBV6-5 and TRBJ2-5; D gene unclear. Germline loops: CDR1 MNHEY, CDR2 SVGAGI. Trimming removed 0 bases at V and 0 bases at J, with 11 bases between. CDR3 length equals 16 residues.

Regarding this clonotype: One junction end disagrees with the germline gene, perhaps due to a read error. V usage is TRBV25-1 and J usage is TRBJ2-1; D possibly corresponds to TRBD2 (7 bases). The CDR3 runs to 16 residues. Germline V gene lookup returns CDR1 MGHDK and CDR2 SYGVNS. CDR3 bases: TGTGCCAGCGGACCTAGGGGGGGAGGGCCCTATAATGAGCAGTTCTTC. Amino acid sequence: CASGPRGGGPYNEQFF.

V gene TRBV7-6 combines with J gene TRBJ2-7; no definite D call. The DNA end lines up better with TRBJ2-5; the J call may be wrong. This CDR3 has 17 amino acids. Looked up from germline, CDR1 is SGHVS and CDR2 is FNYEAQ. This chain's CDR3 is CASSLWRSETQEETQYF. The CDR3 region has the DNA TGTGCCAGCAGCTTATGGCGTTCGGAGACTCAGGAGGAGACCCAGTACTTC.

The sample holds many counts of this clonotype. The rearrangement links TRBV12-3 or TRBV12-4 to TRBJ2-7; D unclear. The CDR3 covers 11 residues. The V end lost 4 bases, the J end lost 3 bases, and 4 bases lay between the germline ends. CDR3: CASSYYYEQYF. The CDR3 bases are TGTGCCAGCAGTTACTACTACGAGCAGTACTTC.

The rearrangement joins TRBV6-2 or TRBV6-3 to TRBJ2-4; the D is unclear. With the DNA end fitting TRBJ2-7 better, the J assignment may be wrong. CDR1 and CDR2 (germline): MNHEY, SVGEGT. The CDR3 covers 13 residues. CDR3 nucleotides: TGTGCCAGCAACGCTAGGGTTCGCGACGAGCAGTACTTC. It yields the protein CASNARVRDEQYF.

This clonotype was counted only a few times. The chain has TRBV20-1 and TRBJ1-2; the D is unclear. The V and J ends lost 6 bases and 2 bases respectively, with 13 bases between them. CDR1 is DFQATT and CDR2 is SNEGSKA in the germline V gene (reference sequence). This CDR3 region has 13 residues. The CDR3, as DNA: TGCAGTGCGCAGAGGGCCAGAAACTATGGCTACACCTTC. Translation gives CSAQRARNYGYTF.

V usage is TRBV7-2 and J usage is TRBJ1-6; D is unclear. V was pared by 4 bases and J by 2 bases, with 9 bases between. The CDR3 consists of 15 residues. In germline, CDR1 is SGHTA, CDR2 FQGNSA. CDR3 sequence (DNA): TGTGCCAGCAGCTCCGGGATACCCTATAATTCACCCCTCCACTTT. Its translation is CASSSGIPYNSPLHF.

Only a few counts were recorded for this clonotype. V gene TRBV12-3 or TRBV12-4 combines with J gene TRBJ2-3, with D unresolved. CDR3 length: 12 amino acids. V lost 5 bases and J lost 14, with 17 bases in between. The CDR3 region is CASSPRTIGRYF. DNA of the CDR3: TGTGCCAGCAGTCCCCGTACCATCGGACGGTATTTT.

The rearrangement links TRBV7-8 to TRBJ1-2, with TRBD1 matching over 7 bases. This CDR3 contains 15 residues. Germline V gene lookup returns CDR1 SGHVS and CDR2 FQNEAQ. The ends lost 2 bases at V and 4 bases at J; junction bases unmatched: 7. The CDR3 protein is CASSLKTGAGYGYTF. Written as DNA, the CDR3 is TGTGCCAGCAGCTTAAAAACAGGGGCGGGCTATGGCTACACCTTC.

The chain joins TRBV18 to TRBJ1-4; the D is unclear. The CDR3 is 18 amino acids. V gave up 3 bases and J gave up 0 bases, with 17 bases separating them. The germline V gene encodes CDR1 KGHSH and CDR2 LQKENI. The CDR3 loop reads CASSPQIDGYATNEKLFF. For the CDR3, the DNA is TGTGCCAGCTCACCTCAAATCGACGGATATGCAACTAATGAAAAACTGTTTTTT.

This chain connects TRBV28 to TRBJ2-1; D is tentatively TRBD1 or TRBD2 (5 bases each). With 5 bases removed from V and 9 bases from J, the gap between germline ends came to 17 bases. The CDR3 is made up of 14 amino acids. The germline V gene encodes CDR1 MDHEN and CDR2 SYDVKM. The CDR3 nucleotides read TGTGCCAGCAGTCCGGGGACCCCGCGGAGTGAGCAGTTCTTC. This gives the protein CASSPGTPRSEQFF.

This clonotype was seen only once. This rearrangement joins TRBV6-1 to TRBJ2-7; 9 positions agree with TRBD2. The CDR3 spans 16 residues. The germline gives CDR1 MNHNS, CDR2 SASEGT. The V gene end was trimmed by 4 bases and the J gene end by 0 bases; junction bases not matched to a gene: 7. CDR3 nucleotides: TGTGCCAGCAGTGGAAGATTAGCGGGGGTCTCCTACGAGCAGTACTTC. Its translation is CASSGRLAGVSYEQYF.

This clonotype has just one count. The genes are TRBV12-3 or TRBV12-4 and TRBJ1-1; D gene uncertain. Trimming pared 5 bases from V and 5 bases from J, leaving 9 bases between. This CDR3 contains 12 residues. The CDR3 sequence: CASSRPATEAFF. CDR3 nucleotide sequence: TGTGCCAGCAGTAGGCCAGCGACTGAAGCTTTCTTT.

The chain couples TRBV9 to TRBJ2-1; 9 positions match TRBD2. Losses at the gene ends were 3 bases for V and 0 bases for J; bases not matched to a gene: 13. CDR1 is SGDLS and CDR2 is YYNGEE in the germline V gene. The CDR3 is 19 amino acids. The CDR3 DNA reads as TGTGCCAGCAGCGCTAGCGGGGCGCTCAACCAATCCTCCTACAATGAGCAGTTCTTC. Protein product: CASSASGALNQSSYNEQFF.

This chain links TRBV6-1 with TRBJ2-1, with D possibly being TRBD2 (7 bases). CDR3 length equals 20 residues. Between the trimmed V and J ends, which lost 6 bases and 2 bases, there was a span of 29 bases. Germline-derived CDR1 and CDR2 are MNHNS and SASEGT. CDR3 bases: TGTGCCAGCAGGAGGGGGGCTAGCGGTACTACCCTGCGGCCCTACAATGAGCAGTTCTTC. This encodes CASRRGASGTTLRPYNEQFF.

This clonotype was detected a few times. V is TRBV6-2 or TRBV6-3 and J is TRBJ2-4, with unresolved D. V shed 2 bases and J shed 0 bases, with 5 bases lying between them. The CDR3 is 14 amino acids. Germline values: CDR1 MNHEY, CDR2 SVGEGT. CDR3 in amino acids: CASSYGVAKNIQYF. CDR3 DNA: TGTGCCAGCAGTTACGGGGTAGCCAAAAACATTCAGTACTTC.

This clonotype was found a few times. The rearrangement joins TRBV4-2 to TRBJ2-1; 10 positions agree with TRBD2. The V gene's germline CDR1 is LGHNA and CDR2 YNFKEQ. The CDR3 contains 16 residues. V lost 0 bases and J lost 9; bases outside the gene matches: 8. The CDR3 reads CASSQELAGSVSEQFF. The CDR3 DNA follows: TGTGCCAGCAGCCAAGAACTAGCGGGATCAGTTAGTGAGCAGTTCTTC.

In this sample, this clonotype turned up once. This chain joins TRBV7-3 and TRBJ2-1; 7 bases match TRBD2. The CDR3 sequence is 15 residues long. Germline loops: CDR1 SGHTA, CDR2 FQGTGA. J gave up 3 bases and V 5 bases, and 7 bases lay outside the gene matches. CDR3 loop: CASSHLAEYYNEQFF. The CDR3 bases are TGTGCCAGCAGCCACCTAGCGGAATACTACAATGAGCAGTTCTTC.

The V call is TRBV12-3 or TRBV12-4, the J call TRBJ1-2; no clear D gene. This CDR3 contains 15 residues. V was pared by 3 bases and J by 8 bases, with 19 bases between. The CDR3 reads CASSFFTQGPQGYTF. The DNA for the CDR3 is TGTGCCAGCAGTTTCTTCACCCAAGGACCGCAAGGCTACACCTTC.

This chain links TRBV20-1 with TRBJ2-7; the match to TRBD2 covers 12 bases. The CDR3 is made up of 16 amino acids. The V gene's germline CDR1 is DFQATT and CDR2 SNEGSKA (reference sequence). V trimming: 4 bases; J trimming: 2 bases; junction bases outside the gene matches: 9. The CDR3 reads CSANSLAGGLAYEQYF. CDR3 nucleotides: TGCAGTGCTAACTCCCTAGCGGGAGGGTTGGCCTACGAGCAGTACTTC.

The chain links TRBV4-1 to TRBJ2-7; D remains unclear. This CDR3 is built from 13 residues. The V gene lost 2 bases and the J gene lost 2 bases, with 7 bases spanning the gap. Looked up from germline, CDR1 is MGHRA and CDR2 is YSYEKL. This CDR3 is CASSQIHPYEQYF. For the CDR3, the DNA is TGCGCCAGCAGCCAAATCCACCCCTACGAGCAGTACTTC.

For the CDR3, the DNA is TGCAGCATTGTGGTAGGGCACTATGGCTACACCTTC. Its translation: CSIVVGHYGYTF. The V call is TRBV29-1, the J call TRBJ1-2; D remains unclear. Looked up from germline, CDR1 is SQVTM and CDR2 is ANQGSEA. Trimming took 8 bases from V and 3 from J, leaving 13 bases between them. The CDR3 is 12 amino acids.

In DNA form, the CDR3 reads TGTGCCAGCAGGTTACAGGGTGCCTATGGCTACACCTTC. This translates into CASRLQGAYGYTF. The gene calls are TRBV27 and TRBJ1-2; D is perhaps TRBD1 (6 bases). The germline V gene encodes CDR1 MNHEY and CDR2 SMNVEV (reference sequence). The CDR3 is 13 amino acids. The ends were cut back, 6 bases at V and 4 bases at J, with 12 bases in the middle.